This T cell receptor (beta chain) was documented in a study of siplizumab effects on memory and regulatory T cells. V was pared by 3 bases and J by 4 bases, with 6 bases between. This CDR3 region has 12 residues. Germline CDR1 GTSNPN, CDR2 SVGIG (reference sequence). Whole-study results and caveats: There appeared to be greater diversity in naive T cells than in memory cells, and naive T cells seemed major contributors to the alloresponse.

Turning to this clone: What it recognizes is unknown.

Sequenced by immunoSEQ multiplex PCR; TCRdb stores in-frame clones only, minus some. Here the sample spans over 100,000 clones, around nine tenths being singletons. The TCR comes from a human donor in good health. Sequenced input: CD4+ T cells sorted from blood. The chain employs TRBV30 and TRBJ2-2; D unclear. The CDR3 is CAWSSTTGELFF. The CDR3 region has the DNA TGTGCCTGGAGCTCCACCACCGGGGAGCTGTTTTTT.